Listed here are 21 T cell receptor beta chains from one sample, sequenced in a study of T cell clonality in common variable immunodeficiency. Data came from immunoSEQ multiplex PCR; TCRdb stores just in-frame clones and leaves some out. This sample has around 29,000 clones, each found more than once. The source material was peripheral blood mononuclear cells. These receptor sequences come from a person between 18 and 69 years old in good health.

This clone has only a few counts. From the germline J gene comes the end of the CDR3, since the read stops 3 residues before it. The V call is TRBV19, the J call TRBJ2-4; D is perhaps TRBD1 (6 bases). The CDR3 extends over 13 amino acids. Germline lookup yields CDR1 LNHDA and CDR2 SQIVND (reference sequence). The chain's CDR3 is CASSPNRDTGQYF. The DNA read from the CDR3 is TGTGCCAGTAGTCCCAACCGGGACACTGGT.

This clone was counted at least ten times. The read stops 3 residues short of the end of the CDR3; the missing end is completed from the germline J gene. The chain recombines TRBV19 with TRBJ2-2, with 8 positions matching TRBD2. Trimming removed 6 bases from V and 5 bases from J; junction bases left unmatched: 5. This CDR3 is 14 amino acids long. Germline V gene data show CDR1 as LNHDA and CDR2 as SQIVND (reference sequence). CDR3 sequence reads: CASRREAFTGELFF. The CDR3 DNA, read in part, is TGTGCCAGTAGGCGGGAGGCCTTTACCGGGGAG.

Many counts were recorded for this clone. Read data end 3 residues before the CDR3 end; the end is taken from the germline J gene. The rearrangement links TRBV19 to TRBJ2-7; D is perhaps TRBD1 (6 bases). The V gene's germline CDR1 is LNHDA and CDR2 SQIVND (reference sequence). Trimming cost V 5 bases and J 1 base, with 12 bases left between them. The CDR3 is 14 amino acids. The sequenced CDR3 bases are TGTGCCAGTAGTGCGACAGGTGGATCCTACGAG. Protein product: CASSATGGSYE. The CDR3 in full is CASSATGGSYEQYF.

This clone was counted ten times or more. The read halts 3 residues ahead of the CDR3 end, with the missing end drawn from the germline J gene. The chain employs TRBV29-1 and TRBJ2-7; D could derive from TRBD1 or TRBD2 (7 bases each). V was pared by 7 bases and J by 5 bases, with 18 bases between. The CDR3 is made up of 13 amino acids. CDR1 is SQVTM, CDR2 ANQGSEA, per germline. The CDR3 spells CSAKGAGVDEQYF. CDR3 DNA (partial): TGCAGCGCTAAGGGGGCGGGAGTGGACGAG.

This clone was picked up many times. The read comes to an end 3 residues before the CDR3 does, leaving the germline J gene to fill in the end. The rearrangement uses TRBV5-1 and TRBJ1-2; maybe TRBD1 (6 bases). The CDR3 extends over 13 amino acids. Per germline, CDR1 SGHRS and CDR2 YFSETQ. Partial CDR3 DNA: TGCGCCAGCAGCTTGGACAGGGAGGGAGGC. Protein product: CASSLDREGG. The CDR3 in full is CASSLDREGGYTF.

There are many counts of this clone. From the germline J gene comes the end of the CDR3, since the read stops 3 residues before it. The rearrangement uses TRBV10-3 and TRBJ2-1, with 8 bases that match TRBD1. The CDR3 sequence is 16 residues long. V was pared by 5 bases and J by 0 bases, with 6 bases of the junction left unmatched. Germline V gives CDR1 ENHRY, CDR2 SYGVKD. The sequenced CDR3 bases are TGTGCCATCAGTCCCCGGACAGGGAGCTCCTACAATGAG. It codes for CAISPRTGSSYNE. The full CDR3 is CAISPRTGSSYNEQFF.

This clone occurred many times. The CDR3 end falls 3 residues outside the read, so it is completed with the germline J gene. The chain has TRBV29-1 and TRBJ2-5, with 7 bases aligning to TRBD2. The CDR3 spans 12 residues. Germline-derived CDR1 and CDR2 are SQVTM and ANQGSEA. After removal of 6 bases from V and 2 bases from J, the junction contained 3 bases not matched to a gene. The CDR3 is CSVRESQETQYF. Partial CDR3 DNA: TGCAGCGTGCGGGAGTCGCAAGAGACC.

The sample holds many counts of this clone. The observed sequence ends 3 residues before the CDR3 terminus, with the missing tail filled in from the germline J gene. The V and J genes are TRBV29-1 and TRBJ2-3; TRBD2 matches 8 bases. CDR1 is SQVTM, CDR2 ANQGSEA, per germline. The V segment lost 2 bases and the J segment 4 bases; nucleotides outside the gene matches: 5. The CDR3 length is 14 residues. The CDR3 DNA, read in part, is TGCAGCGTTGAATTAGCGGGAACCTCAGATACG. Its translation: CSVELAGTSDT. Given in full, the CDR3 is CSVELAGTSDTQYF.

In its sample, this clone was seen many times. The read halts 3 residues ahead of the CDR3 end, with the missing end drawn from the germline J gene. The J gene is TRBJ1-2, the V gene TRBV5-4, with 10 bases matching TRBD1. Per the germline V gene, CDR1 is SGHNT and CDR2 is YYREEE (reference sequence). The CDR3 covers 16 residues. J gave up 3 bases and V 2 bases, and 7 bases lay outside the gene matches. The DNA read from the CDR3 is TGTGCCAGCAGCTTAGGAAACGGACAGGGGGACTATGGC. Its protein product is CASSLGNGQGDYG. Given in full, the CDR3 is CASSLGNGQGDYGYTF.

This clone has ten or more counts. The read ends 3 residues early relative to the CDR3; the germline J gene fills the gap. The V and J genes are TRBV19 and TRBJ2-7; TRBD1 matches 10 bases. CDR3 length: 15 residues. J gave up 0 bases and V 8 bases, and 7 bases lay outside the gene matches. Germline lookup yields CDR1 LNHDA and CDR2 SQIVND (reference sequence). CDR3 sequence: CASQETGGHSYEQYF. The covered CDR3 bases are TGTGCCAGTCAGGAGACAGGGGGCCACTCCTACGAG.

At least ten counts were recorded for this clone. The read is 3 residues too short to cover the CDR3 end, so that end is filled in from the germline J gene. The chain joins TRBV20-1 to TRBJ1-4; 8 bases line up with TRBD1. Germline lookup yields CDR1 DFQATT and CDR2 SNEGSKA (reference sequence). The CDR3 is 16 residues long. V trimming: 0 bases; J trimming: 2 bases; junction bases outside the gene matches: 5. CDR3 bases read: TGCAGTGCTAGAGATCAGGGGGCGCAGACTAATGAAAAA. It is translated as CSARDQGAQTNEK. The entire CDR3 is CSARDQGAQTNEKLFF.

For this clone: A much more abundant neighbour one base away suggests this may be a read error. With the read ending 3 residues before the CDR3 end, the germline J gene is used to fill in that end. The chain combines TRBV6-1 with TRBJ2-3; 7 bases align to TRBD1. Germline CDR1 reads MNHNS; CDR2 reads SASEGT. The CDR3 has 15 amino acids. CDR3 sequence: CASSGQGYSNQPQYF. Partial CDR3 DNA: TGTGCCAGCAGTGGACAGGGTTATAGCAATCAGCCG.

This clone turned up a few times. The read terminates 3 residues ahead of where the CDR3 ends, so the germline J gene completes it. The chain is built from TRBV5-1 and TRBJ2-7; no firm D call. The length of the CDR3 is 12 residues. Germline V gene sequence: CDR1 SGHRS, CDR2 YFSETQ. V lost 4 bases, J lost 4 bases, and 9 bases lay in between. The sequenced CDR3 bases are TGCGCCAGCAGCCCTTCAGTATACGAG. This gives the protein CASSPSVYE. The full CDR3 sequence reads CASSPSVYEQYF.

This clone was counted many times. The CDR3 end lies 3 residues beyond the end of the read and is filled in from the germline J gene. This chain links TRBV5-4 with TRBJ1-1, with TRBD1 matching over 7 bases. The CDR3 is made up of 15 amino acids. The J segment lost 3 bases and the V segment lost 0 bases, leaving 5 bases of the junction unmatched. The germline CDR1 and CDR2 sequences are SGHNT and YYREEE (reference sequence). The CDR3 protein is CASSLGEGADTEAFF. The CDR3 DNA, read in part, is TGTGCCAGCAGCTTGGGGGAGGGGGCTGACACTGAA.

There are a few counts of this clone. The read ends 3 residues early relative to the CDR3; the germline J gene fills the gap. The chain combines TRBV2 with TRBJ2-7; D is uncertain. This CDR3 comprises 13 residues. CDR1 is SNHLY and CDR2 is FYNNEI in the germline V gene. V was trimmed by 1 base and J by 6 bases, leaving 10 bases between them. CDR3 DNA (partial): TGTGCCAGCAGTGAAGAACAGCCCTGCGAG. Encoded protein: CASSEEQPCE. The entire CDR3 protein reads CASSEEQPCEQYF.

This clone was counted many times. The read terminates 3 residues ahead of where the CDR3 ends, so the germline J gene completes it. The chain joins TRBV5-1 to TRBJ2-5; no definite D call. Trimming took 6 bases from V and 5 from J, leaving 8 bases between them. Germline-derived CDR1 and CDR2 are SGHRS and YFSETQ. CDR3 size: 11 residues. The CDR3 bases that were read are TGCGCCAGCACTCTTCAGGAGACC. Protein: CASTLQET. The whole CDR3 reads CASTLQETQYF.

This clone has a handful of counts. From the germline J gene comes the end of the CDR3, since the read stops 3 residues before it. V and J are TRBV19 and TRBJ1-6; 7 bases are a match to TRBD1. Germline CDR1 LNHDA, CDR2 SQIVND (reference sequence). The CDR3 spans 16 residues. Trimming removed 6 bases from V and 9 bases from J; junction bases left unmatched: 14. The DNA read from the CDR3 is TGTGCCAGTAGGGGCGGGTACGGGACAGCCAGTTCACCC. This translates into CASRGGYGTASSP. The full CDR3 is CASRGGYGTASSPLHF.

As concerns this clone: The DNA ends 3 residues before the CDR3 does, and the rest of the CDR3 is filled in from the germline J gene. Within the sample, other DNA sequences also encode this same CDR3. The V gene is TRBV30, the J gene TRBJ1-2; 8 bases agree with TRBD1. The CDR3 sequence is 14 residues long. Germline V gene lookup returns CDR1 GTSNPN and CDR2 SVGIG (reference sequence). CDR3 region: CAWSAGPGGGGYTF. The CDR3 bases that were read are TGTGCCTGGAGTGCGGGACCAGGGGGCGGAGGT. Looking up the rest from reference TRBV30 and TRBJ1-2 gives the full variable domain: SQTIHQWPATLVQPVGSPLSLECTVEGTSNPNLYWYRQAAGRGLQLLFYSVGIGQISSEVPQNLSASRPQDRQFILSSKKLLLSDSGFYLCAWSAGPGGGGYTFGSGTRLTVV.

This clone appeared many times. The sequenced fragment ends 3 residues before the CDR3 boundary, so the rest is inferred from the germline J gene. This chain links TRBV5-1 with TRBJ1-1, with 8 bases matching TRBD1. Germline V gene sequence: CDR1 SGHRS, CDR2 YFSETQ. The CDR3 length is 11 residues. This chain's CDR3 is CASSSDRGAFF. The part of the CDR3 DNA that was read is TGCGCCAGCAGCTCAGACAGGGGA.

Comments on this clone: The read ends 3 residues early relative to the CDR3; the germline J gene fills the gap. The chain carries TRBV7-9 and TRBJ2-3; no firm D call. V lost 2 bases and J 1 base, leaving 4 bases between the germline ends. CDR1 and CDR2 (germline): SEHNR, FQNEAQ (reference sequence). The CDR3 loop spans 13 amino acids. CDR3 region: CASSLPGTDTQYF. CDR3 DNA (partial): TGTGCCAGCAGCTTACCCGGCACAGATACG.

This clone was counted ten times or more. With the read ending 3 residues before the CDR3 end, the germline J gene is used to fill in that end. The chain employs TRBV19 and TRBJ1-1; a possible D gene is TRBD1 (6 bases). Germline V gives CDR1 LNHDA, CDR2 SQIVND (reference sequence). The V end was cut by 5 bases, the J end by 4 bases, with 11 bases between. This CDR3 has 13 residues. The CDR3 is CASSLQGLTEAFF. The covered CDR3 bases are TGTGCCAGTAGTCTACAGGGTCTCACTGAA.